This paragraph reports one TCR beta chain. In the authors' methods: Quantification of nucleated cells was approximated via reference gene primer amplification. Measured with immunoSEQ multiplex PCR; TCRdb has only the in-frame clones, and not every one. V, J and clone size were drawn from that table, and D and trimming were deduced from the DNA. The sample consists of 150,000 to 170,000 clones, around 90% of them appearing once. V lost 2 bases and J lost 5, with 15 bases in between. CDR1 and CDR2 from the germline V gene are MGHDK and SYGVNS. CDR3 length equals 15 residues. These data are taken from a study of blood T cell repertoires in COVID-19.

Sequenced sample: peripheral blood. The rearrangement uses TRBV25-1 and TRBJ2-5, with D possibly being TRBD2 (6 bases). The receptor comes from a man between 45 and 60 years old with acute or convalescent COVID-19. Here the CDR3 reads CASSEGLRGRETQYF. The CDR3 DNA reads as TGTGCCAGCAGTGAAGGGTTGCGGGGCCGTGAGACCCAGTACTTC.